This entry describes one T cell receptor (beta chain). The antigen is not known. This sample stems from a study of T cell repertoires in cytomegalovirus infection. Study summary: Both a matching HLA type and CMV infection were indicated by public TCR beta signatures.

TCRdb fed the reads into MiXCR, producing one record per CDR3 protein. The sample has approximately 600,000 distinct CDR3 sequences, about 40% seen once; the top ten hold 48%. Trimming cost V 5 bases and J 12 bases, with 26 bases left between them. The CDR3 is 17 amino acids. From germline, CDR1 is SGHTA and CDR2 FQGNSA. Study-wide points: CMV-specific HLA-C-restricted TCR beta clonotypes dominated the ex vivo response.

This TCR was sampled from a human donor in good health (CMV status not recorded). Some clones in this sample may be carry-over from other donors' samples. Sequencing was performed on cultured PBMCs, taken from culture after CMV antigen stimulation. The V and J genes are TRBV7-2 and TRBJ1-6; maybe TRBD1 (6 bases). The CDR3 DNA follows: TGTGCCAGCAGCGGGAGGGGGTGGGAGTCACCCCTCGGACCCCTCCACTTT. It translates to CASSGRGWESPLGPLHF. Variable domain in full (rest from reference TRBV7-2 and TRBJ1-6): GAGVSQSPSNKVTEKGKDVELRCDPISGHTALYWYRQSLGQGLEFLIYFQGNSAPDKSGLPSDRFSAERTGGSVSTLTIQRTQQEDSAVYLCASSGRGWESPLGPLHFGNGTRLTVT.